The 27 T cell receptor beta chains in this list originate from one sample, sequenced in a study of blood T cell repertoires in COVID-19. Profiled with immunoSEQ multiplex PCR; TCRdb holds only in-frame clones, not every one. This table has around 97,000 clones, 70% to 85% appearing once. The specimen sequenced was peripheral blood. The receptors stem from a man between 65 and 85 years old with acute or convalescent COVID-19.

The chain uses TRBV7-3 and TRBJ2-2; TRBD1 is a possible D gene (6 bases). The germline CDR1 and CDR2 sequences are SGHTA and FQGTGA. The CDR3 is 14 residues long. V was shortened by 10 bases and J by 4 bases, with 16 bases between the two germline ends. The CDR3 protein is CATRAGDSTGELFF. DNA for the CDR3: TGTGCCACCCGCGCAGGGGATAGCACCGGGGAGCTGTTTTTT.

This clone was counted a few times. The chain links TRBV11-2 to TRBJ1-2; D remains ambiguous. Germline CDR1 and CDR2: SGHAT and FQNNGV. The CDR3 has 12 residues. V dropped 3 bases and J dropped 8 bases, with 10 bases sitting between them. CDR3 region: CASSFDVEGYTF. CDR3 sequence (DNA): TGTGCCAGCAGCTTCGATGTAGAGGGCTACACCTTC. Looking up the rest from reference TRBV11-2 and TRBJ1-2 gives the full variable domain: EAGVAQSPRYKIIEKRQSVAFWCNPISGHATLYWYQQILGQGPKLLIQFQNNGVVDDSQLPKDRFSAERLKGVDSTLKIQPAKLEDSAVYLCASSFDVEGYTFGSGTRLTVV.

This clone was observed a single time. The CDR3 protein is CASSGVSGVWGNIQYF. The DNA for the CDR3 is TGTGCCAGTAGTGGGGTGAGCGGGGTCTGGGGAAACATTCAGTACTTC. The chain combines TRBV19 with TRBJ2-4, with TRBD2 matching 7 bases. V shed 5 bases, J shed 6 bases, and the junction held 13 bases outside the gene matches. Germline V gene lookup returns CDR1 LNHDA and CDR2 SQIVND (reference sequence). This CDR3 is 16 amino acids long.

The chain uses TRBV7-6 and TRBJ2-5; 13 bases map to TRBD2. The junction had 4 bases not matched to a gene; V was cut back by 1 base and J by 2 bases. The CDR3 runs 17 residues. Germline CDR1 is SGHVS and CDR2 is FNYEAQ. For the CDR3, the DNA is TGTGCCAGCAGCTTAGGGGGGACTAGCGGGACGCAAGAGACCCAGTACTTC. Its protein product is CASSLGGTSGTQETQYF.

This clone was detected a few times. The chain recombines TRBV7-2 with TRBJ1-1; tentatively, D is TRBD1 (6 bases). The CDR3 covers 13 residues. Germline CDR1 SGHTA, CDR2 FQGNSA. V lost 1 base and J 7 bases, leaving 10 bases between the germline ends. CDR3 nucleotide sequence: TGTGCCAGCAGCTTAGAAGGGGGTGTTGAAGCTTTCTTT. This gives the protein CASSLEGGVEAFF.

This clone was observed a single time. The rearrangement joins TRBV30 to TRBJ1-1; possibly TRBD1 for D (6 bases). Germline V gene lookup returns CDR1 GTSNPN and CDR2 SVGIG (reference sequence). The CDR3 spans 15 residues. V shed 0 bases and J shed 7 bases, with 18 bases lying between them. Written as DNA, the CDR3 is TGTGCCTGGAGTGTAAATCTGGGGGGGCTGAATGAAGCTTTCTTT. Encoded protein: CAWSVNLGGLNEAFF.

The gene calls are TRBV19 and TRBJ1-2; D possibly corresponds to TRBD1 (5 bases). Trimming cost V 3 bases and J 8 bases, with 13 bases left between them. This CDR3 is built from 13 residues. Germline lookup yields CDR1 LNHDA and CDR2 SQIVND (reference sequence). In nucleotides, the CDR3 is TGTGCCAGTAGTATTGGAGGGGTTAAGGGCTACACCTTC. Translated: CASSIGGVKGYTF.

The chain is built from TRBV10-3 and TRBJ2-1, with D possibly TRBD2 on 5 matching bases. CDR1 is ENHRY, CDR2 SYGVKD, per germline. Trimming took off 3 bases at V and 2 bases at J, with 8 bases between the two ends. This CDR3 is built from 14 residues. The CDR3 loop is CAISEREPYNEQFF. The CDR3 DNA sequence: TGTGCCATCAGTGAACGGGAACCCTACAATGAGCAGTTCTTC.

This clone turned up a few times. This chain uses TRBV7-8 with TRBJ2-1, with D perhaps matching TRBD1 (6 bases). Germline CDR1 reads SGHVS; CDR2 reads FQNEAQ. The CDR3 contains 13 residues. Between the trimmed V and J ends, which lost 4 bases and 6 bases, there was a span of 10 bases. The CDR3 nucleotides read TGTGCCAGCAGCTGGACAGTCCCCAATGAGCAGTTCTTC. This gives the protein CASSWTVPNEQFF.

CDR3 DNA sequence: TGTGCCAGCAGACAGGGTAGGACTGAAGCTTTCTTT. It translates to CASRQGRTEAFF. The genes are TRBV3-1 (or the pseudogene TRBV3-2) and TRBJ1-1; D is perhaps TRBD1 (6 bases). This CDR3 contains 12 residues. V gave up 6 bases and J gave up 5 bases, with 10 bases separating them. Germline CDR1 and CDR2: LGHDT and YNNKEL (reference sequence).

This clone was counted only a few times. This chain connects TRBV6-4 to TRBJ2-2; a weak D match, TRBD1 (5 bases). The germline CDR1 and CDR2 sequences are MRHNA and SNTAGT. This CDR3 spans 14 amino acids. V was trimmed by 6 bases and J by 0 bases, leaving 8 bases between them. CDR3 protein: CASRTVPNTGELFF. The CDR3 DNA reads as TGTGCCAGCAGGACAGTGCCGAACACCGGGGAGCTGTTTTTT.

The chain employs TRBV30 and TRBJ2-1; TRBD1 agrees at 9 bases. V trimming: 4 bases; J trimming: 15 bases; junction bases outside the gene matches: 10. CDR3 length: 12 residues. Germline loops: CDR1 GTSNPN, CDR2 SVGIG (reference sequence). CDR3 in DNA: TGTGCCTGGACCAAGGACAGGGGAGGGATGTTCTTC. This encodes CAWTKDRGGMFF.

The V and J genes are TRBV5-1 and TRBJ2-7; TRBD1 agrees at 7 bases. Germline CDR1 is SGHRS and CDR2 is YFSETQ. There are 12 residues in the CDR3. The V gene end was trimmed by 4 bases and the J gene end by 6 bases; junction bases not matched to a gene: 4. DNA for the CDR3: TGCGCCAGCAGCGAGGGACAGACCGAGCAGTACTTC. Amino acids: CASSEGQTEQYF. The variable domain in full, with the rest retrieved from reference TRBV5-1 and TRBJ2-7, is KAGVTQTPRYLIKTRGQQVTLSCSPISGHRSVSWYQQTPGQGLQFLFEYFSETQRNKGNFPGRFSGRQFSNSRSEMNVSTLELGDSALYLCASSEGQTEQYFGPGTRLTVT.

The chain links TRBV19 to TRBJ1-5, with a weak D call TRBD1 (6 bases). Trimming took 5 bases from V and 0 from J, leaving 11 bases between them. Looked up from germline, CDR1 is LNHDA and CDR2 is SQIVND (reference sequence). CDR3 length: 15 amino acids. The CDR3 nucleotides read TGTGCCAGTAGTGGACAGTTTTATAGCAATCAGCCCCAGCATTTT. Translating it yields CASSGQFYSNQPQHF.

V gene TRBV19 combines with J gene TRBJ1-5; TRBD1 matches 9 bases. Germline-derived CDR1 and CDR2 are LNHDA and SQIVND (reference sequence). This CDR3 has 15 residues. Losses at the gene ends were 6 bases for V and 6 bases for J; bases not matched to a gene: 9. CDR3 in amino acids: CASSTGTGSGQPQHF. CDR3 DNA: TGTGCCAGTAGCACCGGGACAGGGTCTGGTCAGCCCCAGCATTTT.

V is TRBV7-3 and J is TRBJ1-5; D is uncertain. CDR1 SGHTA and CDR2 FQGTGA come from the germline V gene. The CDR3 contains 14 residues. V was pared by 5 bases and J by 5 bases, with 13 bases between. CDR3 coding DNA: TGTGCCAGCAGCCCTGGGCCTTCGGATCAGCCCCAGCATTTT. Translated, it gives CASSPGPSDQPQHF.

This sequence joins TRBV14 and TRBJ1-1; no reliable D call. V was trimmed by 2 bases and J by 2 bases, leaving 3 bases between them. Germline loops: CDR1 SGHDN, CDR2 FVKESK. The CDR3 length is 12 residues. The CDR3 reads CASSQINTEAFF. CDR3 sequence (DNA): TGTGCCAGCAGCCAAATAAACACTGAAGCTTTCTTT.

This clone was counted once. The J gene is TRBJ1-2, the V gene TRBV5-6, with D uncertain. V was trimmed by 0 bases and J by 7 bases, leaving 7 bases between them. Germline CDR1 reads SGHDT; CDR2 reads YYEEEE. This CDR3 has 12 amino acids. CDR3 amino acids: CASSLGQTGYTF. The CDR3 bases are TGTGCCAGCAGCTTGGGACAAACTGGCTACACCTTC.

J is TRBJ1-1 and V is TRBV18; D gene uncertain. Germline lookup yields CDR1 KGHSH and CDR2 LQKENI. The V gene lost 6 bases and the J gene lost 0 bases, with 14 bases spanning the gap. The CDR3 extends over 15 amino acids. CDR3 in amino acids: CASSRPGNMNTEAFF. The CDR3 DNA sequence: TGTGCCAGCTCCCGCCCGGGGAACATGAACACTGAAGCTTTCTTT.

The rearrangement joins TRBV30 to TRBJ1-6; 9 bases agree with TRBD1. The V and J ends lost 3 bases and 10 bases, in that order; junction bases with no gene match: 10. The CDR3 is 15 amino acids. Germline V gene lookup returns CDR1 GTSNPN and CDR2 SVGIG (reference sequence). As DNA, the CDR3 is TGTGCCTGGAGCCTCACCGGGACAGGGAACTCACCCCTCCACTTT. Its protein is CAWSLTGTGNSPLHF.

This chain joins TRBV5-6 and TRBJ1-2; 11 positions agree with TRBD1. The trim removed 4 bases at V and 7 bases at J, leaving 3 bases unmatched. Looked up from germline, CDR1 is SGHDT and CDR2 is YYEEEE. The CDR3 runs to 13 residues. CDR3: CASSAGQGVGYTF. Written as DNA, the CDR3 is TGTGCCAGCAGCGCGGGACAGGGGGTTGGCTACACCTTC.

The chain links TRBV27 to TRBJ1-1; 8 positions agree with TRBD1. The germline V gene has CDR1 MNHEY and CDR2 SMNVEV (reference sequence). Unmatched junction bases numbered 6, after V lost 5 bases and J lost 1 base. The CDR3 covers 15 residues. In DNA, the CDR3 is TGTGCCAGCAGTGGGGCCGGGACAGGGAACACTGAAGCTTTCTTT. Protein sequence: CASSGAGTGNTEAFF.

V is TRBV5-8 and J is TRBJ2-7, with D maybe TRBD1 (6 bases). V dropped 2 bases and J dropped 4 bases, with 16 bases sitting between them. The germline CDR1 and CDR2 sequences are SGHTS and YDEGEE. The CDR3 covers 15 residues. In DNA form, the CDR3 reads TGTGCCAGCAGCTTAAGACAGGAGCCGATTTACGAGCAGTACTTC. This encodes CASSLRQEPIYEQYF.

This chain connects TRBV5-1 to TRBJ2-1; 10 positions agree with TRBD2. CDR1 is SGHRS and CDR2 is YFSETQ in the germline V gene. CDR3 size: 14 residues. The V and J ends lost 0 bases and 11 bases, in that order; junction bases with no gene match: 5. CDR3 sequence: CASSLEGTSAKQFF. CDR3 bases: TGCGCCAGCAGCTTGGAAGGGACTAGCGCGAAGCAGTTCTTC.

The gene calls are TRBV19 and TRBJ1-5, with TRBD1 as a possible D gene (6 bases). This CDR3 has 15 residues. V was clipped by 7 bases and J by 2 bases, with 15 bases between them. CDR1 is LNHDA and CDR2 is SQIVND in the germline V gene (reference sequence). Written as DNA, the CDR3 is TGTGCCAGTATTGACGGGGGGGCAGGCAATCAGCCCCAGCATTTT. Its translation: CASIDGGAGNQPQHF.

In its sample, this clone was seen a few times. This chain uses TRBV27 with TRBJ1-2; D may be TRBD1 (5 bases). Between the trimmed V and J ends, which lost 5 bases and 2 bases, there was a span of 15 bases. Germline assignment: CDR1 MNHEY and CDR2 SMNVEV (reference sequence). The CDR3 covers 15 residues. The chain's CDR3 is CASSTLSTENYGYTF. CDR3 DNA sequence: TGTGCCAGCAGTACCCTTTCGACAGAGAACTATGGCTACACCTTC.

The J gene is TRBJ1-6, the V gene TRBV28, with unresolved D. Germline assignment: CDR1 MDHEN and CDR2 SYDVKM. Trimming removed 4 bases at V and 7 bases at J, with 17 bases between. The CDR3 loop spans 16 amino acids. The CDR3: CASSSHTRGSNSPLHF. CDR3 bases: TGTGCCAGCAGTTCCCACACCCGGGGTAGCAATTCACCCCTCCACTTT.